This TCR beta chain comes out of a study of Tregs in tolerant kidney transplant recipients. The table lists this clone with a count of one. Here immunoSEQ multiplex PCR was the method, and the copy in TCRdb shows in-frame clones only, minus some. The profile shows some 110,000 clones, around 91% of them singletons. This CDR3 spans 12 amino acids. CDR1 and CDR2 from the germline V gene are LNHDA and SQIVND (reference sequence). Trimming pared 7 bases from V and 8 bases from J, leaving 12 bases between. The sequenced sample consisted of CD4+ T cells from blood. This TCR was sampled from a human donor in good health. The chain is built from TRBV19 and TRBJ2-1, with a weak D call TRBD1 (5 bases). The CDR3: CASNQGVDEQFF. In nucleotides, the CDR3 is TGTGCCAGTAACCAAGGGGTTGATGAGCAGTTCTTC. The variable domain in full, with the rest retrieved from reference TRBV19 and TRBJ2-1, is DGGITQSPKYLFRKEGQNVTLSCEQNLNHDAMYWYRQDPGQGLRLIYYSQIVNDFQKGDIAEGYSVSREKKESFPLTVTSAQKNPTAFYLCASNQGVDEQFFGPGTRLTVL.